A single TCR beta chain is shown here with its context. The CDR3 length is 16 residues. The V end lost 3 bases, the J end lost 4 bases, and 19 bases lay between the germline ends. Germline lookup yields CDR1 MNHEY and CDR2 SMNVEV (reference sequence). The sample originates from a study of blood T cell repertoires in COVID-19. Study-wide context: PBMCs, B-cell-depleted T cells, or T cells provided the cDNA or gDNA that made up the material.

Only in-frame clones appear in the TCRdb table, and some are missing; sequencing was by immunoSEQ multiplex PCR. Of about 260,000 clones listed, 85% are singletons. Sequenced input: peripheral blood. V gene TRBV27 combines with J gene TRBJ2-7; tentative D call: TRBD2 (6 bases). This TCR came from a human donor in a cohort sampled during active COVID-19. Here the CDR3 DNA reads TGTGCCAGCAGTTTTCGGGAGCTACCGGGCCTATACGAGCAGTACTTC. Translating gives CASSFRELPGLYEQYF.